Given below is one TCR beta chain in context. The sample belongs to a study of T cell responses to AZD1222 COVID-19 vaccine. The table came from immunoSEQ multiplex PCR; TCRdb's copy has only in-frame clones and leaves some out. The top ten hold around 5.3% of the sample, which has some 120,000 clones, roughly 90% seen once. Between the trimmed V and J ends, which lost 6 bases and 1 base, there was a span of 25 bases. The CDR3 covers 18 residues. The receptor was derived from an adult who received the AZD1222 COVID-19 vaccine. The sample was peripheral blood, taken 28 days after the second AZD1222 dose. The chain employs TRBV6-7 and TRBJ2-7; TRBD1 is a possible D gene (6 bases). TRBV6-7 is placed among ORFs of uncertain function. The CDR3 loop reads CASSYSKATGISSYEQYF. CDR3 DNA: TGTGCCAGCAGCTATTCCAAAGCCACAGGGATCTCGTCCTACGAGCAGTACTTC.